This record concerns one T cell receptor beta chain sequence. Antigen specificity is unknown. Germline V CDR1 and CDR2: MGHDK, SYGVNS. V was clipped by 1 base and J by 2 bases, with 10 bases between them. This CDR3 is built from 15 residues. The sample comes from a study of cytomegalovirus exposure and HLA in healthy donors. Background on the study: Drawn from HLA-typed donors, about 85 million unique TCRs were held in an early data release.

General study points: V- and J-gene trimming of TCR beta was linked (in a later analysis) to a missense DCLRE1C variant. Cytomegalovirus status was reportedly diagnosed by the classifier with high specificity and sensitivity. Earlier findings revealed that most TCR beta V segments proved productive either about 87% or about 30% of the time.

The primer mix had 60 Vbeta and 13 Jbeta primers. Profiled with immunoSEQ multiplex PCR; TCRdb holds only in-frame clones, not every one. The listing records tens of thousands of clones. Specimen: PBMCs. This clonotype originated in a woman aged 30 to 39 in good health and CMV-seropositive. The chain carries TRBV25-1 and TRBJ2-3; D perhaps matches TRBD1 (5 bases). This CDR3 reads CASSELGHSTDTQYF. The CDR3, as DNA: TGTGCCAGCAGTGAATTGGGGCATTCCACAGATACGCAGTATTTT.